This entry describes one TCR beta chain. The data were produced by immunoSEQ multiplex PCR, yet TCRdb's version contains in-frame clones alone and is incomplete. The sample lists under 90,000 clones, approximately 83% occurring once. The data stem from a study of T cell responses to AZD1222 COVID-19 vaccine. J lost 3 bases, V lost 3 bases, and 3 bases had no gene match. Germline V gives CDR1 SGHRS, CDR2 YFSETQ. The CDR3 sequence is 13 residues long. The material was peripheral blood, obtained 28 days after the second AZD1222 dose. V is TRBV5-1 and J is TRBJ2-7; TRBD1 matches at 7 bases. The sequence was obtained from an adult who received the AZD1222 COVID-19 vaccine. This CDR3 is CASSWGQYYEQYF. CDR3 bases: TGCGCCAGCAGCTGGGGACAGTACTACGAGCAGTACTTC. Looking up the rest from reference TRBV5-1 and TRBJ2-7 gives the full variable domain: KAGVTQTPRYLIKTRGQQVTLSCSPISGHRSVSWYQQTPGQGLQFLFEYFSETQRNKGNFPGRFSGRQFSNSRSEMNVSTLELGDSALYLCASSWGQYYEQYFGPGTRLTVT.